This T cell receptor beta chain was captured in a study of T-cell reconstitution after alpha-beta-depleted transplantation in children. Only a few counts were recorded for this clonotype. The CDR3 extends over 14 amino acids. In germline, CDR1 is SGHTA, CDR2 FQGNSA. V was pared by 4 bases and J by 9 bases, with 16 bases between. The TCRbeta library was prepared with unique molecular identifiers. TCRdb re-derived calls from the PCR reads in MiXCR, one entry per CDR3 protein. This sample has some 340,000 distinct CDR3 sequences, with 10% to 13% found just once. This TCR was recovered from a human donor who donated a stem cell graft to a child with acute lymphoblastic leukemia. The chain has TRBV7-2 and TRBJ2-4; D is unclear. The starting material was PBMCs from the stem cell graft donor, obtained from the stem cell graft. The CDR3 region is CASSYGRWPRIQYF. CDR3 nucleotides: TGTGCCAGCAGCTACGGGCGGTGGCCCCGCATTCAGTACTTC. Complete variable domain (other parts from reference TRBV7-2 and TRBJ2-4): GAGVSQSPSNKVTEKGKDVELRCDPISGHTALYWYRQSLGQGLEFLIYFQGNSAPDKSGLPSDRFSAERTGGSVSTLTIQRTQQEDSAVYLCASSYGRWPRIQYFGAGTRLSVL.